Shown below are 3 T cell receptor beta chains from a single sample sequenced in a study of blood T cell repertoires in COVID-19. Here immunoSEQ multiplex PCR was the method, and the copy in TCRdb shows in-frame clones only, minus some. The sample yields about 51,000 clones, approximately 78% seen once. Sequencing input: peripheral blood. The receptors originated from a human donor with acute or convalescent COVID-19. The donor label of this sample is uncertain.

The chain is built from TRBV11-2 and TRBJ2-4; D remains ambiguous. Germline-derived CDR1 and CDR2 are SGHAT and FQNNGV. Trimming shortened V by 3 bases and J by 15 bases, and 12 bases separated the two germline ends. CDR3 length: 11 amino acids. CDR3 bases: TGTGCCAGCAGCTTCAGCGTCTACGGGTACTTC. It is translated as CASSFSVYGYF.

The J gene is TRBJ2-4, the V gene TRBV6-2 or TRBV6-3, with D tentatively TRBD1 (8 bases). Germline CDR1 reads MNHEY; CDR2 reads SVGEGT. Trimming pared 2 bases from V and 10 bases from J, leaving 12 bases between. This CDR3 contains 13 residues. For the CDR3, the DNA is TGTGCCAGCAGTTACGGACAGGGAGGGATTCAGTACTTC. Translation: CASSYGQGGIQYF.

The V gene is TRBV29-1, the J gene TRBJ1-6; 7 bases are shared with TRBD1. Per germline, CDR1 SQVTM and CDR2 ANQGSEA. This CDR3 region has 14 residues. Germline trimming cut 6 bases from V and 7 bases from J; bases unmatched to any gene: 9. The chain's CDR3 is CSVATGYGNSPLHF. CDR3 nucleotide sequence: TGCAGCGTAGCGACAGGGTACGGGAATTCACCCCTCCACTTT.